This is a list of T cell receptor beta chains from one sample in a study of response to subunit inactivated influenza vaccine. From the RT-PCR reads, TCRdb called clonotypes with MiXCR, one entry per CDR3 protein. The table has about 190,000 distinct CDR3 sequences, approximately 14% seen once. Sequencing was performed on CD8+ T cells sorted from PBMCs, taken roughly 5 days after vaccination. These receptors came from a man aged 50-59 years who received an inactivated influenza vaccine. Each CDR3 is given without its conserved first and last residue.

V,J,CDR3
TRBV4-3,TRBJ2-7,ASSPPGLADPYEQY
TRBV6-2/TRBV6-3,TRBJ2-2,ASSFGSPGELF
TRBV28,TRBJ1-4,ASSPHGTLVNEKLF
TRBV15,TRBJ2-7,ATSELNSPYEQY
TRBV9,TRBJ2-1,ASSVGGTISSYNEQF
TRBV6-1,TRBJ2-7,ASSHSGRAYEQY
TRBV29-1,TRBJ2-5,SVGMGAQETQY
TRBV27,TRBJ2-7,ASSPLAGVTYEQY
TRBV6-6,TRBJ2-2,ASSYSSTGELF
TRBV12-3/TRBV12-4,TRBJ2-1,ASTPGAYSYNEQF
TRBV6-5,TRBJ2-2,ASSYLGLHEREGGELF
TRBV7-8,TRBJ2-3,ASSLLAADTQY
TRBV2,TRBJ2-3,ASRGTGTFTDTQY
TRBV7-8,TRBJ2-3,ASSLSDSTDTQY
TRBV20-1,TRBJ2-7,SASSTGGFVAYEQY
TRBV12-3/TRBV12-4,TRBJ2-5,ASSPGTVQETQY
TRBV7-6,TRBJ2-5,ASSLTGSRGETQY
TRBV27,TRBJ2-1,ASSLSILRTSGGDNEQF
TRBV10-3,TRBJ2-7,AISDLGFYEQY
TRBV4-3,TRBJ2-5,ASSLGNRGPQTQY
TRBV10-2,TRBJ2-2,ASSDRAANTGELF
TRBV7-8,TRBJ2-1,ASSSLPNEQF
TRBV15,TRBJ2-1,ATSSERGGYNEQF
TRBV29-1,TRBJ2-5,SVEGVGPPIQETQY
TRBV12-3/TRBV12-4,TRBJ2-2,ASSFESQHTGELF
TRBV24-1,TRBJ2-3,ATSEVGKGEDTQY
TRBV5-5,TRBJ2-7,ASSRTGYEQY
TRBV12-3/TRBV12-4,TRBJ2-3,ASSSPRTPGDTQY
TRBV12-3/TRBV12-4,TRBJ2-1,ASSLVLAANYNEQF
TRBV12-3/TRBV12-4,TRBJ1-5,ASSRWTPEPQH
TRBV11-2,TRBJ2-3,ASSLKNTDTQY
TRBV5-1,TRBJ2-7,ASGVPDSRYEQY
TRBV28,TRBJ2-7,ASSLPSGSSYEQY
TRBV20-1,TRBJ2-5,SAGLAGDPTQY
TRBV15,TRBJ2-5,ATSREREGYETQY
TRBV11-2,TRBJ1-1,ASSLQGRKETEAF
TRBV7-6,TRBJ2-7,ASSAELARAPYEQY
TRBV20-1,TRBJ2-2,SAREDVTGELF
TRBV4-1,TRBJ1-1,ASSQGQGAKTEAF
TRBV5-1,TRBJ2-7,ASSLGRGISYEQY
TRBV7-9,TRBJ2-2,ASRSPKGTGELF
TRBV2,TRBJ2-7,ASSAKGAFGEQY
TRBV28,TRBJ2-1,ASSLLADAGEQF
TRBV28,TRBJ2-1,ASSLTGTGYNEQF
TRBV27,TRBJ2-1,ASKNQILGLAGASHYNEQF
TRBV28,TRBJ2-7,ASSYPGQGSYEQY
TRBV4-1,TRBJ2-7,ASSQVALTYEQY
TRBV5-6,TRBJ1-2,ASTLRNYGYT
TRBV7-2,TRBJ2-1,ASSFSGGNSYNEQF
TRBV4-3,TRBJ1-1,ASSQDDGARNTEAF
TRBV27,TRBJ2-1,ASSLSLGNEQF
TRBV6-5,TRBJ1-1,ASSYSHWGDTEAF
TRBV21-1,TRBJ1-2,ASLRTKAPGYT